One and the same sample provided the 22 T cell receptor beta chains below, sequenced in a study of identical twins (dated by TCRdb to the mid-2010s). The method was 5' RACE. For sequencing, an Illumina HiSeq 2000 was employed. Using fastp trimming at Q25 and MiXCR clonotype assembly, TCRdb reanalyzed the public sequencing data and kept in-frame beta chains. Each CDR3 protein gets just one entry, which takes the most common genes and DNA from the rows behind it. The table for this sample lists approximately 140,000 distinct CDR3 sequences; around 3.4% of them were counted only once. 7% to 10% of the sample is in the top ten clones. The sequencing sample was made of memory T cells sorted from blood. The meaning of the sample's cell subset or site label: CD45RO+ enriched T cells. Source of these receptors: a man between 18 and 29 years old in good health.

This clonotype was counted many times. The chain links TRBV20-1 to TRBJ2-1; weak D call: TRBD1 (6 bases). CDR1 is DFQATT and CDR2 is SNEGSKA in the germline V gene (reference sequence). Trimming took off 4 bases at V and 9 bases at J, with 16 bases between the two ends. This CDR3 comprises 13 residues. The chain's CDR3 is CSATELTTGEQFF. CDR3 in DNA: TGCAGTGCTACCGAATTGACGACAGGTGAGCAGTTCTTC.

This clonotype appeared many times. This rearrangement joins TRBV9 to TRBJ2-1; 7 bases are a match to TRBD2. CDR3 length: 14 amino acids. V trimming: 3 bases; J trimming: 4 bases; junction bases outside the gene matches: 4. The germline V gene has CDR1 SGDLS and CDR2 YYNGEE. The CDR3 protein is CASSASGDYNEQFF. The CDR3 DNA reads TGTGCCAGCAGCGCCAGCGGGGATTACAATGAGCAGTTCTTC.

This clonotype occurred a few times. J is TRBJ2-3 and V is TRBV12-3 or TRBV12-4, with 9 bases that match TRBD1. V shed 6 bases, J shed 4 bases, and the junction held 8 bases outside the gene matches. The CDR3 extends over 15 amino acids. CDR3 in DNA: TGTGCCAGCAGCCCTGGGGGACAGGGAGCAGATACGCAGTATTTT. As protein: CASSPGGQGADTQYF.

In this sample, this clonotype turned up a few times. V and J are TRBV7-2 and TRBJ1-1; D unresolved. This CDR3 has 15 amino acids. V was pared by 2 bases and J by 0 bases, with 10 bases between. Germline values: CDR1 SGHTA, CDR2 FQGNSA. CDR3 nucleotide sequence: TGTGCCAGCAGCTTATGGACCTATATGAACACTGAAGCTTTCTTT. It is translated as CASSLWTYMNTEAFF.

This clonotype was seen many times. The J gene is TRBJ2-3, the V gene TRBV6-2 or TRBV6-3; D call uncertain. Trimming left V 5 bases short and J 2 bases short, with 11 bases between. This CDR3 contains 14 residues. In germline, CDR1 is MNHEY, CDR2 SVGEGT. CDR3 nucleotide sequence: TGTGCCAGCAGTCTCACCACCCCCACAGATACGCAGTATTTT. Residues: CASSLTTPTDTQYF.

This clonotype was seen many times. CDR3 protein: CASSINRDGTQYF. The CDR3 coding sequence is TGTGCCAGCAGTATTAACAGGGATGGTACGCAGTATTTT. V usage is TRBV6-1 and J usage is TRBJ2-3; perhaps TRBD1 as D (6 bases). Trimming cost V 5 bases and J 8 bases, with 14 bases left between them. Germline V lookup: CDR1 MNHNS, CDR2 SASEGT. There are 13 residues in the CDR3.

This clonotype was counted many times. The chain employs TRBV19 and TRBJ2-1; 8 nucleotides line up with TRBD2. The CDR3 covers 16 residues. The V and J ends lost 5 bases and 7 bases, in that order; junction bases with no gene match: 13. Looked up from germline, CDR1 is LNHDA and CDR2 is SQIVND (reference sequence). CDR3: CASSSGGAGRVNEQFF. The CDR3 coding sequence is TGTGCCAGTAGTTCCGGGGGGGCCGGGAGGGTAAATGAGCAGTTCTTC.

This clonotype was picked up many times. The rearrangement links TRBV20-1 to TRBJ2-1; 14 bases fit TRBD2. Germline assignment: CDR1 DFQATT and CDR2 SNEGSKA (reference sequence). There are 12 residues in the CDR3. The CDR3 loop is CSPGTSGSGGFF. The DNA of the CDR3 is TGCAGCCCCGGGACTAGCGGGAGTGGGGGGTTCTTC.

This clonotype has a count of ten or more. V gene TRBV6-2 or TRBV6-3 combines with J gene TRBJ2-1, with 8 bases identical to TRBD2. This CDR3 spans 14 amino acids. Germline CDR1 and CDR2: MNHEY and SVGEGT. V was pared by 8 bases and J by 2 bases, with 5 bases of the junction left unmatched. CDR3 nucleotides: TGTGCCAGCGAGGGACTAGGTCCCTACAATGAGCAGTTCTTC. This gives the protein CASEGLGPYNEQFF.

This clonotype was counted ten times or more. This chain uses TRBV19 with TRBJ1-5; D might be TRBD1 (5 bases). The CDR3 sequence is 16 residues long. CDR1 and CDR2 (germline): LNHDA, SQIVND (reference sequence). Trimming pared 1 base from V and 2 bases from J, leaving 12 bases between. The CDR3 bases are TGTGCCAGTAGTATAGTTACAGGAGCTCGCAATCAGCCCCAGCATTTT. Amino acids: CASSIVTGARNQPQHF.

Details on this clonotype: A much larger clonotype is one base distant, so this may be a read error. This chain uses TRBV28 with TRBJ1-1; D remains ambiguous. Germline V lookup: CDR1 MDHEN, CDR2 SYDVKM. V lost 8 bases and J lost 11, with 12 bases in between. The CDR3 sequence is 10 residues long. The CDR3: CASALVFAFF. The CDR3 bases are TGTGCCAGCGCCCTGGTCTTCGCTTTCTTT.

This clonotype appeared a few times. The chain employs TRBV10-1 and TRBJ2-5; the D gene is possibly TRBD2 (6 bases). The germline V gene encodes CDR1 WNHNN and CDR2 SYGVQD (reference sequence). Trimming removed 0 bases from V and 2 bases from J, with 10 bases in between. The CDR3 runs 15 residues. CDR3 sequence reads: CASSESRGKQETQYF. The CDR3 bases are TGCGCCAGCAGTGAGTCCCGCGGGAAACAAGAGACCCAGTACTTC.

This clonotype was observed at least ten times. The rearrangement uses TRBV3-1 and TRBJ2-5; D tentatively fits TRBD1 or TRBD2 (5 bases each). The V gene lost 4 bases and the J gene lost 5 bases, with 17 bases spanning the gap. Germline V lookup: CDR1 LGHDT, CDR2 YNNKEL (reference sequence). CDR3 size: 15 residues. The CDR3 region has the DNA TGTGCCAGCAGCCCCCCCCTAGGGGACCGTGAGACCCAGTACTTC. It translates to CASSPPLGDRETQYF.

This clonotype has a count of ten or more. This chain connects TRBV28 to TRBJ2-3; D not resolved. The CDR3 is made up of 13 amino acids. V was clipped by 8 bases and J by 3 bases, with 12 bases between them. Germline V gene data show CDR1 as MDHEN and CDR2 as SYDVKM. The CDR3 loop reads CASHRVRTDTQYF. CDR3 DNA: TGTGCCAGCCACCGGGTTAGAACAGATACGCAGTATTTT.

This clonotype has a count of ten or more. This chain links TRBV28 with TRBJ2-1, with D possibly being TRBD2 (6 bases). CDR1 is MDHEN and CDR2 is SYDVKM in the germline V gene. Trimming removed 7 bases at V and 4 bases at J, with 14 bases between. This CDR3 has 14 residues. The CDR3 reads CASIWSSGYNEQFF. In DNA form, the CDR3 reads TGTGCCAGCATATGGAGTAGCGGTTACAATGAGCAGTTCTTC. Drawing the rest from reference TRBV28 and TRBJ2-1, the complete variable domain is DVKVTQSSRYLVKRTGEKVFLECVQDMDHENMFWYRQDPGLGLRLIYFSYDVKMKEKGDIPEGYSVSREKKERFSLILESASTNQTSMYLCASIWSSGYNEQFFGPGTRLTVL.

The chain employs TRBV20-1 and TRBJ2-2; 9 bases agree with TRBD1. V gave up 5 bases and J gave up 6 bases; unmatched junction bases: 13. This CDR3 is 16 amino acids long. Germline values: CDR1 DFQATT, CDR2 SNEGSKA (reference sequence). CDR3 sequence: CSAPPTGGQGAGELFF. The DNA of the CDR3 is TGCAGTGCTCCCCCCACGGGGGGACAGGGAGCCGGGGAGCTGTTTTTT.

This clonotype was counted many times. V is TRBV10-3 and J is TRBJ2-3; 9 bases map to TRBD2. This CDR3 has 15 residues. With 8 bases clipped from V and 0 bases from J, the junction kept 6 bases outside the gene matches. Germline-derived CDR1 and CDR2 are ENHRY and SYGVKD. CDR3 sequence: CAIAPREGSTDTQYF. CDR3 nucleotide sequence: TGTGCCATCGCACCGCGGGAGGGTAGCACAGATACGCAGTATTTT.

This clonotype has a count of ten or more. The chain uses TRBV12-3 or TRBV12-4 and TRBJ1-2; possible D gene TRBD1, 5 bases. The CDR3 totals 13 residues. V lost 6 bases and J lost 2, with 10 bases in between. This chain's CDR3 is CASRGVINYGYTF. The CDR3 DNA follows: TGTGCCAGCAGGGGGGTTATAAACTATGGCTACACCTTC.

This rearrangement joins TRBV6-1 to TRBJ2-3; D uncertain. Germline CDR1 MNHNS, CDR2 SASEGT. There are 16 residues in the CDR3. Trimming shortened V by 6 bases and J by 6 bases, and 22 bases separated the two germline ends. The CDR3 nucleotides are TGTGCCAGCAGCCCCGACCCCAGCCCCCTTATCGATACGCAGTATTTT. Amino acids: CASSPDPSPLIDTQYF.

Note on this clonotype: A read error may explain this, as a much larger clone is one base away. The missing conserved phenylalanine or tryptophan at the end of this CDR3 makes a read error likely. The chain recombines TRBV7-2 with TRBJ1-3; D gene ambiguous. The CDR3 spans 14 residues. Germline V gene lookup returns CDR1 SGHTA and CDR2 FQGNSA. The V and J ends lost 0 bases and 4 bases respectively, with 7 bases between them. In DNA, the CDR3 is TGTGCCAGCAGCTTAGCACAGTCCGGAAACACCATATATGTT. This gives the protein CASSLAQSGNTIYV.

This clonotype was counted ten times or more. J is TRBJ2-3 and V is TRBV20-1; 9 nucleotides match TRBD2. CDR1 and CDR2 (germline): DFQATT, SNEGSKA (reference sequence). The V gene end was trimmed by 5 bases and the J gene end by 1 base; junction bases not matched to a gene: 4. The CDR3 consists of 14 residues. CDR3 residues: CSASRTSGTDTQYF. CDR3 DNA sequence: TGCAGTGCTTCGCGGACTAGCGGCACAGATACGCAGTATTTT.

The chain has TRBV28 and TRBJ2-7, with 7 bases that match TRBD2. CDR3 length equals 15 residues. V lost 7 bases to trimming and J lost 5 bases; unmatched junction nucleotides: 14. Germline values: CDR1 MDHEN, CDR2 SYDVKM. The CDR3 region has the DNA TGTGCCAGCACCAGTCTTGGACTAGGGGCGGACGAGCAGTACTTC. As protein: CASTSLGLGADEQYF.